This TCR beta chain was identified in a study of blood T cell repertoires in COVID-19. About the research overall: Italy, Spain and the United States were the sources of the convalescent and acute COVID-19 samples. Nucleic acid was either cDNA or gDNA, and it came from T cells, B-cell-depleted T cells, or PBMCs.

As processed by the authors: From reference gene primer amplification, estimates of nucleated cell counts were derived. Assay used: immunoSEQ multiplex PCR; TCRdb lists only in-frame clones, some missing. The DNA gave D and trimming, while V, J and clone size come from that table. The sample contains approximately 400,000 clones, 70% to 85% of which appear only once. The V gene's germline CDR1 is LNHDA and CDR2 SQIVND (reference sequence). The CDR3 is 11 amino acids. V gave up 3 bases and J gave up 5 bases, with 4 bases separating them. This clone was seen once. The rearrangement uses TRBV19 and TRBJ1-1; D remains ambiguous. The receptor was isolated from a human donor with acute or convalescent COVID-19. The donor label of this sample is uncertain. Sequenced: peripheral blood. The CDR3 coding sequence is TGTGCCAGTAGTATGCGGACTGAAGCTTTCTTT. Amino acid sequence: CASSMRTEAFF.